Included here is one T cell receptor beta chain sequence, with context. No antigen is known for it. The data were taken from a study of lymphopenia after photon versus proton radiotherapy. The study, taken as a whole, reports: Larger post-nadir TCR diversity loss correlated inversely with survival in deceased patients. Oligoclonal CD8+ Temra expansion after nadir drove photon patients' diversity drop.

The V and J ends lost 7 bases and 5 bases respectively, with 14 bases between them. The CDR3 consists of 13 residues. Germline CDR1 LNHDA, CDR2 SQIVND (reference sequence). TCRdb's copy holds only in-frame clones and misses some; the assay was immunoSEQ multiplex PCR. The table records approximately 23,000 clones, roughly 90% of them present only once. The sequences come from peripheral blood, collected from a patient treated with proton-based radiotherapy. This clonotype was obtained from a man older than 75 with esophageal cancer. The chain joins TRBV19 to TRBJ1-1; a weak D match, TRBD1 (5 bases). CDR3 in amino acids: CASIAGLGTEAFF. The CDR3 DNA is TGTGCCAGTATAGCGGGGCTGGGGACTGAAGCTTTCTTT.